This TCR beta chain was observed in a study of T cell responses to AZD1222 COVID-19 vaccine. Some clones are missing from TCRdb's copy, which holds only in-frame ones; the method was immunoSEQ multiplex PCR. The sample consists of 95,000 to 100,000 clones, almost 90% of them appearing once. Germline CDR1 is SGHVS and CDR2 is FQNEAQ. Losses at the gene ends were 5 bases for V and 7 bases for J; bases not matched to a gene: 3. This CDR3 is built from 14 residues. The source of this sequence is an adult who received the AZD1222 COVID-19 vaccine. The sample consisted of peripheral blood, taken 28 days after the second AZD1222 dose. The chain employs TRBV7-8 and TRBJ1-6; 9 nucleotides line up with TRBD1. The CDR3 reads CASSTGQGNSPLHF. The CDR3 coding sequence is TGTGCCAGCAGCACTGGACAGGGGAATTCACCCCTCCACTTT.